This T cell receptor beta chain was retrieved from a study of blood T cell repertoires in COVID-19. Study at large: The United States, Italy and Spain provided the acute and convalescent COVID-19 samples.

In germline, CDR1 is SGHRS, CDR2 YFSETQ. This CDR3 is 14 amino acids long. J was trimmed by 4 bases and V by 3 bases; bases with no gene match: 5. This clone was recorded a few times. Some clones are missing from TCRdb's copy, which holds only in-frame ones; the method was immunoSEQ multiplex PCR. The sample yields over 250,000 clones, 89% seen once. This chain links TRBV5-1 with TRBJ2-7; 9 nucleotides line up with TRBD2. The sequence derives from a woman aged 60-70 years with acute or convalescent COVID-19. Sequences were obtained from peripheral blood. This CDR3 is CASSWGTSRYEQYF. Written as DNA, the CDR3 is TGCGCCAGCAGCTGGGGGACTAGCAGGTACGAGCAGTACTTC.